The present entry profiles one TCR beta chain with its context. Its specificity is unknown. 5'RACE template switching produced TCR cDNA carrying a universal primer site and UMIs. TCRdb fed the 5' RACE reads into MiXCR, producing one record per CDR3 protein. Of about 350,000 distinct CDR3 sequences listed, approximately 8% were seen once; the top ten hold 17%. With V trimmed by 6 bases and J by 5 bases, 5 bases remained unmatched. This CDR3 is built from 14 residues. This entry comes from a study of T cells after yellow fever vaccination. About the research overall: Fractions of limited cellularity were prepared by means of SMART-Seq v4 Ultra Low Input.

Study-level findings and limits: Some clonotypes, a small share, were shared between CD4 and CD8 compartments. A weaker secondary response peaked on day 5, the primary on day 15.

The sample was PBMCs, taken around 45 days after the first yellow fever vaccination. The origin of this receptor is a man between 18 and 29 years old who received the YFV17D yellow fever vaccine. The chain joins TRBV12-3 or TRBV12-4 to TRBJ2-3; the match to TRBD1 covers 10 bases. The CDR3 DNA reads TGTGCCAGCAGCCGGGACAGGGGTTTAGATACGCAGTATTTT. Protein product: CASSRDRGLDTQYF.